This entry concerns a single T cell receptor (beta chain). The CDR3 covers 16 residues. The V segment lost 3 bases and the J segment 8 bases; nucleotides outside the gene matches: 13. The V gene's germline CDR1 is MNHEY and CDR2 SVGEGT. This sample stems from a study of blood T cell repertoires in COVID-19. Overall study: The analysed material was cDNA or gDNA that came from T cells, B-cell-depleted T cells, or PBMCs.

Authors' analysis steps: Reference gene primers were amplified, and this amplification served to estimate nucleated cell counts. Profiling relied on immunoSEQ multiplex PCR, and the TCRdb table lists in-frame clones only, not all of them. The D gene and trimming were derived from the DNA, and the V and J assignments and clone size from that table. The sample records roughly 350,000 clones, roughly 88% being singletons. The rearrangement uses TRBV6-2 or TRBV6-3 and TRBJ2-1, with 7 nucleotides matching TRBD1. The sequence came from a woman aged 50 to 65 with active or convalescent COVID-19. The sample taken for sequencing was peripheral blood. CDR3 nucleotide sequence: TGTGCCAGCAGTTATTATCGAAAGCTACAGGGGTATGAGCAGTTCTTC. It codes for CASSYYRKLQGYEQFF.